The 13 T cell receptor beta chains below were found in one sample sequenced in a study of CD8 T cells in Susac syndrome. Memory subsets for TEMRA sorting were defined by CD27 and CD45RA staining. Reverse transcription of 0.5 to 1 ug RNA was carried out with random hexamers. TCRdb fed the immunoSEQ multiplex PCR reads into MiXCR, producing one record per CDR3 protein. The profile shows roughly 1,200 distinct CDR3 sequences, approximately 60% of them singletons. The sequencing input was CD8+ TEMRA cells from PBMCs. As to subset: FACS-sorted terminally differentiated effector memory CD8+ T cells re-expressing CD45RA (CD8+ TEMRA). The source of these receptors is a human donor with Susac syndrome.

V and J are TRBV14 and TRBJ2-7; 7 bases fit TRBD2. Trimming took 1 base from V and 1 from J; bases not matched to a gene: 10. Germline CDR1 reads SGHDN; CDR2 reads FVKESK. CDR3 length: 17 amino acids. Here the CDR3 reads CASSQGELAKGSYEQYF. CDR3 nucleotides: TGTGCCAGCAGCCAAGGGGAACTAGCGAAGGGATCCTACGAGCAGTACTTC.

The rearrangement joins TRBV27 to TRBJ2-5, with 7 bases that match TRBD1. The J call may not be correct, given that the DNA end is closer to TRBJ2-1. The germline CDR1 and CDR2 sequences are MNHEY and SMNVEV (reference sequence). This CDR3 comprises 14 residues. CDR3 region: CASSLQGQQETQFF. DNA for the CDR3: TGTGCCAGCAGTCTCCAGGGACAGCAGGAGACGCAGTTCTTC.

This clonotype appeared a single time. The chain carries TRBV10-3 and TRBJ2-7; D might be TRBD1 (6 bases). V lost 6 bases, J lost 5 bases, and 11 bases lay in between. Germline V gene lookup returns CDR1 ENHRY and CDR2 SYGVKD. The CDR3 length is 12 residues. The CDR3 loop is CAISPGHNEQYF. CDR3 DNA sequence: TGTGCCATCAGCCCGGGACACAACGAGCAGTACTTC.

This clonotype has only a few counts. The chain couples TRBV27 to TRBJ2-4, with a possible D match to TRBD1 (5 bases). CDR3 length: 16 amino acids. The ends were cut back, 2 bases at V and 7 bases at J, with 18 bases in the middle. Germline CDR1 and CDR2: MNHEY and SMNVEV (reference sequence). The CDR3 DNA is TGTGCCAGCAGTTTAGGTGCGCCAGGGTCACAGAACATTCAGTACTTC. Amino acids: CASSLGAPGSQNIQYF.

V usage is TRBV19 and J usage is TRBJ2-2; possible D gene TRBD1, 5 bases. Trimming shortened V by 7 bases and J by 7 bases, and 13 bases separated the two germline ends. The germline CDR1 and CDR2 sequences are LNHDA and SQIVND (reference sequence). CDR3 length: 13 amino acids. The CDR3 loop reads CASIFPGHGELFF. DNA of the CDR3: TGTGCCAGTATCTTCCCAGGGCACGGGGAGCTGTTTTTT.

This clonotype appeared once. Just one base apart from a much larger clone, this may be a read error. This sequence joins TRBV9 and TRBJ2-2; TRBD1 is a possible D gene (5 bases). Germline V gives CDR1 SGDLS, CDR2 YYNGEE. There are 17 residues in the CDR3. V was pared by 3 bases and J by 0 bases, with 15 bases between. CDR3 nucleotide sequence: TGTGCCAGCAGCGAAAAGACAGACCGAGCGAACACCGGGGAGCTGTTTTTT. This codes for CASSEKTDRANTGELFF. The whole variable domain, filled in from reference TRBV9 and TRBJ2-2, reads DSGVTQTPKHLITATGQRVTLRCSPRSGDLSVYWYQQSLDQGLQFLIQYYNGEERAKGNILERFSAQQFPDLHSELNLSSLELGDSALYFCASSEKTDRANTGELFFGEGSRLTVL.

This chain links TRBV9 with TRBJ2-2; the D gene is possibly TRBD1 (6 bases). Germline values: CDR1 SGDLS, CDR2 YYNGEE. The V gene lost 10 bases and the J gene lost 1 base, with 23 bases spanning the gap. The CDR3 covers 17 residues. CDR3 bases: TGTGCCTGGAGCGTTACTCGGGTCAGGGGGAACACCGGGGAGCTGTTTTTT. Residues: CAWSVTRVRGNTGELFF.

The rearrangement uses TRBV27 and TRBJ2-1; 8 bases are a match to TRBD1. V trimming: 8 bases; J trimming: 7 bases; junction bases outside the gene matches: 4. This CDR3 spans 12 amino acids. Germline V lookup: CDR1 MNHEY, CDR2 SMNVEV (reference sequence). The CDR3: CASGQGANEQFF. The CDR3 DNA sequence: TGTGCCAGCGGACAGGGTGCTAATGAGCAGTTCTTC.

V gene TRBV13 combines with J gene TRBJ2-7; 8 bases line up with TRBD1. Germline lookup yields CDR1 PRHDT and CDR2 FYEKMQ (reference sequence). CDR3 size: 18 residues. Trimming removed 1 base from V and 1 base from J; junction bases left unmatched: 12. In DNA form, the CDR3 reads TGTGCCAGCAGCTTAGCCGGGACAGGAAAAAAAAATTCCTACGAGCAGTACTTC. Translated: CASSLAGTGKKNSYEQYF.

The chain couples TRBV6-2 or TRBV6-3 to TRBJ2-1, with D hard to call. V shed 2 bases and J shed 0 bases, with 20 bases lying between them. Germline loops: CDR1 MNHEY, CDR2 SVGEGT. The CDR3 totals 19 residues. This CDR3 reads CASSYKEGGGTSSYNEQFF. Here the CDR3 DNA reads TGTGCCAGCAGTTACAAGGAAGGCGGCGGTACGAGCTCCTACAATGAGCAGTTCTTC.

The chain recombines TRBV4-1 with TRBJ1-4; unclear D gene. This CDR3 is built from 15 residues. Trimming took 4 bases from V and 0 from J, leaving 9 bases between them. CDR1 and CDR2 (germline): MGHRA, YSYEKL. The CDR3 here is CASSLIVATNEKLFF. DNA of the CDR3: TGCGCCAGCAGCCTAATCGTAGCAACTAATGAAAAACTGTTTTTT.

A few counts support this clonotype. The chain joins TRBV12-3 or TRBV12-4 to TRBJ1-1; no clear D gene. The CDR3 covers 13 residues. Trimming took 8 bases from V and 5 from J, leaving 15 bases between them. Here the CDR3 DNA reads TGTGCCAGCCTAAAGGACGGAAGGACTGAAGCTTTCTTT. Its translation is CASLKDGRTEAFF.

By its share, this clonotype is large. The V gene is TRBV6-5, the J gene TRBJ2-7; 8 bases fit TRBD1. CDR1 MNHEY and CDR2 SVGAGI come from the germline V gene. The CDR3 is 14 amino acids. Unmatched junction bases numbered 5, after V lost 2 bases and J lost 5 bases. DNA of the CDR3: TGTGCCAGCAGTTACCTGACAGGGGCGGACGAGCAGTACTTC. This sequence encodes CASSYLTGADEQYF.